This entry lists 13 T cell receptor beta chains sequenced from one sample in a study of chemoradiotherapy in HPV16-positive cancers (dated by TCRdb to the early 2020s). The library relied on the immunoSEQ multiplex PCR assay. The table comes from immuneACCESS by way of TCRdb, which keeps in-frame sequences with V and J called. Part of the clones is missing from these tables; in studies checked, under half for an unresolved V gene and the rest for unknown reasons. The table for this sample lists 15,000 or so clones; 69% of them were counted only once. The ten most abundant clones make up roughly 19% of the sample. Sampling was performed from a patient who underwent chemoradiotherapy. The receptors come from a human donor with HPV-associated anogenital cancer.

Here the CDR3 reads CASSLVRRGEYGYTF. Here the CDR3 DNA reads TGTGCCAGCAGCTTGGTCCGCAGGGGAGAATATGGCTACACCTTC. The rearrangement links TRBV5-6 to TRBJ1-2; TRBD1 is a possible D gene (6 bases). The ends were cut back, 0 bases at V and 5 bases at J, with 14 bases in the middle. This CDR3 is built from 15 residues. Germline CDR1 reads SGHDT; CDR2 reads YYEEEE.

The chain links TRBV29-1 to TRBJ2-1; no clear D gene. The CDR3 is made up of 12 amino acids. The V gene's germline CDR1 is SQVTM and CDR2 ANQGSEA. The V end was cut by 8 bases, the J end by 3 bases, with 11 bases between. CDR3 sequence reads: CSSRYGYNEQFF. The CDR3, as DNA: TGCAGCTCCCGGTACGGCTACAATGAGCAGTTCTTC.

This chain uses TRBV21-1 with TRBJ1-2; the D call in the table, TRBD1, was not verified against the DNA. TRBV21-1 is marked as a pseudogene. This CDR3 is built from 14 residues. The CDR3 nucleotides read TGTGCCAGCAGCAAAGAGGGGCCTACCTATGGCTACACCTTC. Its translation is CASSKEGPTYGYTF.

This chain's CDR3 is CASSQGGTHNQPQHF. In DNA, the CDR3 is TGCGCCAGCAGCCAAGGAGGGACCCACAATCAGCCCCAGCATTTT. The chain uses TRBV4-1 and TRBJ1-5; maybe TRBD1 (5 bases). The V gene's germline CDR1 is MGHRA and CDR2 YSYEKL. This CDR3 has 15 amino acids. V was clipped by 1 base and J by 3 bases, with 10 bases between them.

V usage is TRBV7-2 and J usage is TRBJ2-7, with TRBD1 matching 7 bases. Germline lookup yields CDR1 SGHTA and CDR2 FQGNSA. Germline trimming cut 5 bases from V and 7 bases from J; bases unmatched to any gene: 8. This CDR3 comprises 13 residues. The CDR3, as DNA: TGTGCCAGCAGCATAGACAGGGTCTGGGAGCAGTACTTC. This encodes CASSIDRVWEQYF.

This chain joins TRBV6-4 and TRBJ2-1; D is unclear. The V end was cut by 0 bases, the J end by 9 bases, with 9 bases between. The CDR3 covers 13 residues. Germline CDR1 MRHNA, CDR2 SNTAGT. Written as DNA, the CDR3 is TGTGCCAGCAGTGACTCGGGAAATTCTGAGCAGTTCTTC. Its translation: CASSDSGNSEQFF.

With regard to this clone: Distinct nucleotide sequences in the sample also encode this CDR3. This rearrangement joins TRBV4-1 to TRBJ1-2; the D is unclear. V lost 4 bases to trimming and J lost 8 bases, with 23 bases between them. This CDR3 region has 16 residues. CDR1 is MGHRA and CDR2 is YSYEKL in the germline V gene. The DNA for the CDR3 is TGCGCCAGCAGCCTATGGACTCGGCAGATACCCGAAGGCTACACCTTC. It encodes CASSLWTRQIPEGYTF.

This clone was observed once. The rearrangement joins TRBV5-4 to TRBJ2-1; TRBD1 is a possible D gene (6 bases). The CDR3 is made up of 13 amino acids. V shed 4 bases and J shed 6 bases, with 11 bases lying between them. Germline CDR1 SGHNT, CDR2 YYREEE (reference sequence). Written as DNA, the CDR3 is TGTGCCAGCAGCCACAAGGACAGCAATGAGCAGTTCTTC. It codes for CASSHKDSNEQFF.

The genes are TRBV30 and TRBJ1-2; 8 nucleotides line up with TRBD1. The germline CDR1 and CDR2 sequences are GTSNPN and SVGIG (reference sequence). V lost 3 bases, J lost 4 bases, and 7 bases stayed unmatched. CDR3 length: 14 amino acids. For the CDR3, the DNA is TGTGCCTGGAGCGTACAGGGGGGAAGCTATGGCTACACCTTC. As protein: CAWSVQGGSYGYTF.

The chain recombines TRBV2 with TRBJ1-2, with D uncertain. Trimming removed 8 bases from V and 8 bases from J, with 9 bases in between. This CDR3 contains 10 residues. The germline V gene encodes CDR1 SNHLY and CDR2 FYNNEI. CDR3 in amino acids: CASGAEGYTF. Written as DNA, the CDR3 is TGTGCCAGCGGTGCAGAAGGCTACACCTTC.

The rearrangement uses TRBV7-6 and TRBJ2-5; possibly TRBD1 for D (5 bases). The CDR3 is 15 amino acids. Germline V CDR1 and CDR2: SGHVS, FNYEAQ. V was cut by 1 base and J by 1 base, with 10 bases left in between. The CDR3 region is CASSLEAGFQETQYF. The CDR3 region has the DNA TGTGCCAGCAGCTTAGAAGCAGGGTTCCAAGAGACCCAGTACTTC.

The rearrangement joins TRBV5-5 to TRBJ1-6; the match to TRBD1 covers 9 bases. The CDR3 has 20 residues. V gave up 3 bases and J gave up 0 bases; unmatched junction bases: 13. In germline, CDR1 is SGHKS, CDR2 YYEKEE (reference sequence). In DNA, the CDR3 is TGTGCCAGCAGCTCGGCACCCGGGACAGGGACAAGCTCCTATAATTCACCCCTCCACTTT. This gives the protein CASSSAPGTGTSSYNSPLHF.

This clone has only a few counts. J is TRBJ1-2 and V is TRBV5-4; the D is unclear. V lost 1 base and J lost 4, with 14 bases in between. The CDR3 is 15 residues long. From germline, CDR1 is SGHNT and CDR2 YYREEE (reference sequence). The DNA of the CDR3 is TGTGCCAGCAGCTTGTTTTTGAGGGATACCTATGGCTACACCTTC. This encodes CASSLFLRDTYGYTF. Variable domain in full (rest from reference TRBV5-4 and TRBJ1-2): ETGVTQSPTHLIKTRGQQVTLRCSSQSGHNTVSWYQQALGQGPQFIFQYYREEENGRGNFPPRFSGLQFPNYSSELNVNALELDDSALYLCASSLFLRDTYGYTFGSGTRLTVV.